A single sample gave rise to the 5 T cell receptor beta chains below, sequenced in a study of response to subunit inactivated influenza vaccine. TCRdb independently ran MiXCR on the RT-PCR reads; one entry per CDR3 protein. The top ten clones hold roughly 14% of a sample with about 500,000 distinct CDR3 sequences, less than 7.5% of them seen once. This sample comprised PBMCs from blood, obtained around 25 months after vaccination. The receptors stem from a man aged 45 to 70 who received an inactivated influenza vaccine.

This clonotype was counted a few times. The V gene is TRBV2, the J gene TRBJ2-1; no clear D. Trimming removed 6 bases at V and 2 bases at J, with 14 bases between. There are 15 residues in the CDR3. CDR1 SNHLY and CDR2 FYNNEI come from the germline V gene. Here the CDR3 DNA reads TGTGCCAGCAGCGTTGGGTGGGGTACCTACAATGAGCAGTTCTTC. Translating it yields CASSVGWGTYNEQFF.

This clonotype was counted between two and nine times. This sequence joins TRBV29-1 and TRBJ2-5, with 11 bases that match TRBD1. This CDR3 contains 11 residues. Per the germline V gene, CDR1 is SQVTM and CDR2 is ANQGSEA. The CDR3 reads CSFGTGGTQYF. CDR3 nucleotide sequence: TGCAGTTTCGGGACAGGGGGGACCCAGTACTTC.

The chain recombines TRBV4-3 with TRBJ1-4; D unclear. This CDR3 region has 14 residues. Germline V gives CDR1 LGHNA, CDR2 YSLEER. The V and J ends lost 3 bases and 4 bases respectively, with 9 bases between them. CDR3 loop: CASSQEGFNEKLFF. In DNA form, the CDR3 reads TGCGCCAGCAGCCAGGAAGGCTTTAATGAAAAACTGTTTTTT.

V usage is TRBV6-2 or TRBV6-3 and J usage is TRBJ1-5; D gene ambiguous. CDR3 length equals 12 residues. Per the germline V gene, CDR1 is MNHEY and CDR2 is SVGEGT. Deletions cut 5 bases from V and 7 bases from J, with 9 bases between. The CDR3 spells CASSQDLQPQHF. CDR3 in DNA: TGTGCCAGCAGTCAAGATCTACAGCCCCAGCATTTT.

This clonotype has a handful of counts. The chain recombines TRBV18 with TRBJ2-2; D remains ambiguous. Trimming cost V 8 bases and J 0 bases, with 1 base left between them. The CDR3 spans 11 residues. The germline V gene encodes CDR1 KGHSH and CDR2 LQKENI. CDR3 amino acids: CASANTGELFF. The CDR3 DNA follows: TGTGCCAGCGCGAACACCGGGGAGCTGTTTTTT.